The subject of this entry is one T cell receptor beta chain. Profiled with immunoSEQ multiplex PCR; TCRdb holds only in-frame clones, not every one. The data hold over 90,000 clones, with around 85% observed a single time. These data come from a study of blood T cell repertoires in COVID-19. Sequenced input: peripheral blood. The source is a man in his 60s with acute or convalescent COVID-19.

The CDR3 DNA follows: TGTGCCAGCAGCTTGGCAGGGGGCCCCCTCAGCTCCTACGAGCAGTACTTC. It yields the protein CASSLAGGPLSSYEQYF. V usage is TRBV5-5 and J usage is TRBJ2-7, with 8 bases aligning to TRBD1. The CDR3 consists of 17 residues. Losses at the gene ends were 0 bases for V and 0 bases for J; bases not matched to a gene: 8. From germline, CDR1 is SGHKS and CDR2 YYEKEE (reference sequence).